A selection of T cell receptor beta chains follows, all from one sample in a study of T cell changes during pregnancy in multiple sclerosis. Assay: immunoSEQ multiplex PCR; the TCRdb copy retains only in-frame clones and omits some. The sample comprises 44,000 or so clones, around 90% of which are singletons, and roughly 1.5% rests with the top ten. This sample comprised peripheral blood, obtained in the first trimester of pregnancy. These receptor sequences come from a female donor in good health, enrolled as a control in a pregnancy study. The CDR3 runs from the conserved cysteine through the conserved F or W. The order of the fields is CDR3 DNA, CDR3 protein, clone size, D gene, V gene, J gene. D genes are given only for firm matches. A clone size is listed for some rows: how often the clone was seen (once, few, many), or a class if it is expanded.

CDR3nt: TGTGCCAGCAGTGGGGGGACAGAGACCCAGTACTTC
CDR3aa: CASSGGTETQYF
abundance: -
d_gene: -
v_gene: TRBV6-6
j_gene: TRBJ2-5

CDR3nt: TGTGCCAGCAGCGCACACTCTACAGGGAACACTGAAGCTTTCTTT
CDR3aa: CASSAHSTGNTEAFF
abundance: few
d_gene: -
v_gene: TRBV9
j_gene: TRBJ1-1

CDR3nt: TGTGCCAGCAGTTCTCCCAATGGACAGGGTAGCTACGAGCAGTACTTC
CDR3aa: CASSSPNGQGSYEQYF
abundance: -
d_gene: TRBD1
v_gene: TRBV6-5
j_gene: TRBJ2-7

CDR3nt: TGTGCCAGCAGCGGACAGGGGTATGGCTACACCTTC
CDR3aa: CASSGQGYGYTF
abundance: -
d_gene: TRBD1
v_gene: TRBV9
j_gene: TRBJ1-2

CDR3nt: TGTGCCAGCAGCTTAGGCCCTAGCGGGGGCTTCTACGAGCAGTACTTC
CDR3aa: CASSLGPSGGFYEQYF
abundance: -
d_gene: TRBD2
v_gene: TRBV7-2
j_gene: TRBJ2-7

CDR3nt: TGTGCCAGCAGTTCGGGGTTCGAGCAGTACTTC
CDR3aa: CASSSGFEQYF
abundance: -
d_gene: -
v_gene: TRBV6-1
j_gene: TRBJ2-7

CDR3nt: TGTGCCAGTAGACATAGGGGAGATACGCAGTATTTT
CDR3aa: CASRHRGDTQYF
abundance: -
d_gene: -
v_gene: TRBV19
j_gene: TRBJ2-3

CDR3nt: TGCGCCAGCTCTGACAGGGGATCGGGAAACACCATATATTTT
CDR3aa: CASSDRGSGNTIYF
abundance: -
d_gene: TRBD1
v_gene: TRBV5-1
j_gene: TRBJ1-3

CDR3nt: TGTGCCAGCAGCTTGAACAGGGGTTACGAGCAGTACTTC
CDR3aa: CASSLNRGYEQYF
abundance: -
d_gene: TRBD1
v_gene: TRBV5-4
j_gene: TRBJ2-7

CDR3nt: TGTGCCAGCCGAGACAGGAACACTGAAGCTTTCTTT
CDR3aa: CASRDRNTEAFF
abundance: few
d_gene: -
v_gene: TRBV2
j_gene: TRBJ1-1

CDR3nt: TGTGCCAGCAGCTCCCGGGACAGGGGATTAGCTTTCTTT
CDR3aa: CASSSRDRGLAFF
abundance: once
d_gene: -
v_gene: TRBV21-1
j_gene: TRBJ1-1

CDR3nt: TGTGCCAGTAACCTTGCAGGGTCAGGGGAGACCCAGTACTTC
CDR3aa: CASNLAGSGETQYF
abundance: -
d_gene: -
v_gene: TRBV19
j_gene: TRBJ2-5

CDR3nt: TGCAGTGCCTACGACAGCTATGGCTACACCTTC
CDR3aa: CSAYDSYGYTF
abundance: -
d_gene: -
v_gene: TRBV20-1
j_gene: TRBJ1-2

CDR3nt: TGTGCCAGCAGTTTTAGCGGGAGGGCCTACAATGAGCAGTTCTTC
CDR3aa: CASSFSGRAYNEQFF
abundance: -
d_gene: TRBD2
v_gene: TRBV6-5
j_gene: TRBJ2-1

CDR3nt: TGCAGCGCAGCTGGACAGGGGGTCAACACCGGGGAGCTGTTTTTT
CDR3aa: CSAAGQGVNTGELFF
abundance: -
d_gene: TRBD1
v_gene: TRBV29-1
j_gene: TRBJ2-2

CDR3nt: TGTGCCAGCAGCGTTTCGCGGGAGGCCTCGAACACCGGGGAGCTGTTTTTT
CDR3aa: CASSVSREASNTGELFF
abundance: -
d_gene: TRBD2
v_gene: TRBV9
j_gene: TRBJ2-2

CDR3nt: TGTGCCAGCAGCTTGCGTAGACTAGCGAACACCGGGGAGCTGTTTTTT
CDR3aa: CASSLRRLANTGELFF
abundance: -
d_gene: -
v_gene: TRBV5-4
j_gene: TRBJ2-2

CDR3nt: TGTGCCAGCAGCTTGGGGGGAGCGGGGGCCTACACAGATACGCAGTATTTT
CDR3aa: CASSLGGAGAYTDTQYF
abundance: -
d_gene: TRBD2
v_gene: TRBV13
j_gene: TRBJ2-3

CDR3nt: TGCGCCAGCAGCCAAGATCCCGGCGGGTCTGGGGCCAACGTCCTGACTTTC
CDR3aa: CASSQDPGGSGANVLTF
abundance: -
d_gene: -
v_gene: TRBV4-3
j_gene: TRBJ2-6

CDR3nt: TGCGCCAGCAGCCAAGATGTGAGCGGCCCCTTGAATGAGCAGTTCTTC
CDR3aa: CASSQDVSGPLNEQFF
abundance: once
d_gene: -
v_gene: TRBV4-3
j_gene: TRBJ2-1

CDR3nt: TGTGCCAGCTCCCGGGGACTAGCGGGAGGGGCGAAGAATGAGCAGTTCTTC
CDR3aa: CASSRGLAGGAKNEQFF
abundance: once
d_gene: TRBD2
v_gene: TRBV18
j_gene: TRBJ2-1

CDR3nt: TGTGCCAGTAGCATCGGACTAGCGGGAGGTCATGGGGTTACAGATACGCAGTATTTT
CDR3aa: CASSIGLAGGHGVTDTQYF
abundance: -
d_gene: TRBD2
v_gene: TRBV19
j_gene: TRBJ2-3

CDR3nt: TGTGCCAGCAGTTACTCAACCCGGGGGTACGAGCAGTACTTC
CDR3aa: CASSYSTRGYEQYF
abundance: -
d_gene: -
v_gene: TRBV6-5
j_gene: TRBJ2-7

CDR3nt: TGTGCCAGTAGTATCCCCCCCGGCACTGAAGCTTTCTTT
CDR3aa: CASSIPPGTEAFF
abundance: once
d_gene: -
v_gene: TRBV19
j_gene: TRBJ1-1

CDR3nt: TGTGCCAGCAGCTTAGCCCTAAGCAATGAGCAGTTCTTC
CDR3aa: CASSLALSNEQFF
abundance: -
d_gene: -
v_gene: TRBV7-3
j_gene: TRBJ2-1

CDR3nt: TGTGCCAGCAGCTCTCGACAGGGGGCAGTGGATGGCTACACCTTC
CDR3aa: CASSSRQGAVDGYTF
abundance: once
d_gene: TRBD1
v_gene: TRBV11-2
j_gene: TRBJ1-2

CDR3nt: TGTGCCAGCAGTTTCGGACTCGTTAGCTCCTACAATGAGCAGTTCTTC
CDR3aa: CASSFGLVSSYNEQFF
abundance: -
d_gene: -
v_gene: TRBV6-5
j_gene: TRBJ2-1

CDR3nt: TGTGCCTGGAGTGGGATAGGGGCTAACACAGATACGCAGTATTTT
CDR3aa: CAWSGIGANTDTQYF
abundance: -
d_gene: -
v_gene: TRBV30
j_gene: TRBJ2-3

CDR3nt: TGTGCCAGTACCGGGACAGGGATAAATCAGCCCCAGCATTTT
CDR3aa: CASTGTGINQPQHF
abundance: -
d_gene: TRBD1
v_gene: TRBV19
j_gene: TRBJ1-5